The 17 T cell receptor beta chains below all came from one sample that was sequenced in a study of OX40 agonist ivuxolimab in advanced cancers. Clones were sequenced by immunoSEQ multiplex PCR, and TCRdb holds only the in-frame ones, with some missing. The table records tens of thousands of clones, about 90% of them present only once. Source: CD4+ or CD8+ T cells sorted from blood, taken in a trial of the OX40 agonist ivuxolimab. All receptors come from an adult with an advanced solid tumor such as melanoma, head and neck, liver or kidney cancer.

There are many counts of this clone. The J gene is TRBJ2-7, the V gene TRBV7-9, with a weak D call TRBD1 (6 bases). The CDR3 is 14 residues long. Trimming took 4 bases from V and 3 from J, leaving 13 bases between them. Per germline, CDR1 SEHNR and CDR2 FQNEAQ (reference sequence). CDR3 residues: CASSSGHRLYEQYF. The DNA of the CDR3 is TGTGCCAGCAGCTCGGGACACCGTCTCTACGAGCAGTACTTC.

This clone was counted between two and nine times. This sequence joins TRBV18 and TRBJ2-4; no clear D gene. Germline assignment: CDR1 KGHSH and CDR2 LQKENI. Trimming left V 0 bases short and J 0 bases short, with 6 bases between. CDR3 length equals 15 residues. Here the CDR3 reads CASSPPQLAKNIQYF. The CDR3 DNA sequence: TGTGCCAGCTCACCACCGCAGCTAGCCAAAAACATTCAGTACTTC.

The chain combines TRBV27 with TRBJ2-1; TRBD2 agrees at 10 bases. From germline, CDR1 is MNHEY and CDR2 SMNVEV (reference sequence). The junction had 9 bases not matched to a gene; V was cut back by 3 bases and J by 7 bases. The CDR3 sequence is 16 residues long. The CDR3, as DNA: TGTGCCAGCAGTTTTGGGGTAGCGGGAGGATCGAATGAGCAGTTCTTC. Its protein is CASSFGVAGGSNEQFF.

The chain combines TRBV28 with TRBJ2-1; the D gene is possibly TRBD2 (6 bases). Germline V CDR1 and CDR2: MDHEN, SYDVKM. Trimming took 2 bases from V and 7 from J, leaving 9 bases between them. CDR3 length: 13 residues. The CDR3 coding sequence is TGTGCCAGCAGTTTAGTGGGGGGTAATGAGCAGTTCTTC. This codes for CASSLVGGNEQFF.

Of note for this clone: Other DNA sequences from this sample encode an identical CDR3 as well. The genes are TRBV11-2 and TRBJ2-3, with D possibly being TRBD2 (5 bases). V gave up 1 base and J gave up 1 base, with 6 bases separating them. Germline lookup yields CDR1 SGHAT and CDR2 FQNNGV. The CDR3 covers 14 residues. CDR3: CASSLGSGTDTQYF. CDR3 DNA: TGTGCCAGCAGCTTAGGTAGCGGCACAGATACGCAGTATTTT.

V gene TRBV15 combines with J gene TRBJ2-1, with 12 bases matching TRBD2. This CDR3 is built from 17 residues. Germline values: CDR1 LNHNV, CDR2 YYDKDF (reference sequence). V lost 4 bases and J lost 4; bases outside the gene matches: 8. DNA for the CDR3: TGTGCCACCAGCACCCTCCGACTAGCGGGAGATTACAATGAGCAGTTCTTC. Protein product: CATSTLRLAGDYNEQFF.

The chain is built from TRBV19 and TRBJ1-1; 9 bases match TRBD1. Trimming cost V 10 bases and J 3 bases; bases outside gene matches: 18. There are 17 residues in the CDR3. Germline-derived CDR1 and CDR2 are LNHDA and SQIVND (reference sequence). In nucleotides, the CDR3 is TGTGCCACCCGACAAATTCATGGGGACAGGGCAGACACTGAAGCTTTCTTT. It codes for CATRQIHGDRADTEAFF.

A single count supports this clone. The chain joins TRBV19 to TRBJ2-5; TRBD2 agrees at 12 bases. TRBJ2-7 explains the end of the DNA better; the J call may be wrong. This CDR3 comprises 14 residues. Germline values: CDR1 LNHDA, CDR2 SQIVND (reference sequence). The CDR3 DNA follows: TGTGCCAGTAGTCCGGGACTAGCGGGCTACGAGCAGTACTTC. This sequence encodes CASSPGLAGYEQYF.

This sequence joins TRBV5-4 and TRBJ2-1; possible D gene TRBD2, 6 bases. This CDR3 has 14 residues. V dropped 0 bases and J dropped 6 bases, with 10 bases sitting between them. CDR1 SGHNT and CDR2 YYREEE come from the germline V gene (reference sequence). CDR3 sequence: CASSLALARNEQFF. The DNA for the CDR3 is TGTGCCAGCAGCTTGGCCCTAGCGCGCAATGAGCAGTTCTTC.

V gene TRBV7-9 combines with J gene TRBJ2-7; 8 nucleotides line up with TRBD1. CDR3 size: 15 residues. Germline V gene data show CDR1 as SEHNR and CDR2 as FQNEAQ (reference sequence). After removal of 4 bases from V and 2 bases from J, the junction contained 7 bases not matched to a gene. The CDR3 region has the DNA TGTGCCAGCAGCTCCACCCAGGGGGCCCCCTACGAGCAGTACTTC. Translation gives CASSSTQGAPYEQYF.

As to this clone: This sample also contains other DNA sequences that code for the same CDR3. The chain combines TRBV6-1 with TRBJ1-1, with 9 bases matching TRBD1. The CDR3 spans 14 residues. J gave up 7 bases and V 2 bases, and 5 bases lay outside the gene matches. Germline assignment: CDR1 MNHNS and CDR2 SASEGT. The DNA of the CDR3 is TGTGCCAGCAGTGAACCGGGACAGGGCGGTGAAGCTTTCTTT. Its protein product is CASSEPGQGGEAFF.

The V call is TRBV30, the J call TRBJ2-1, with D maybe TRBD2 (5 bases). Germline V gene sequence: CDR1 GTSNPN, CDR2 SVGIG (reference sequence). The CDR3 is 12 amino acids. V gave up 2 bases and J gave up 9 bases, with 11 bases separating them. The chain's CDR3 is CAWSHGVGEQFF. In DNA, the CDR3 is TGTGCCTGGAGTCACGGGGTGGGTGAGCAGTTCTTC.

Details on this clone: At one end the junction does not follow the germline gene, possibly because of a read error. The gene calls are TRBV7-7 and TRBJ2-5; D remains ambiguous. This CDR3 spans 13 amino acids. Germline V CDR1 and CDR2: SSHAT, FNYEAQ (reference sequence). The CDR3 nucleotides read TGTGCTAGCAGCCTCCAAGGTCAAGAGACCCAGTACTTC. Translating gives CASSLQGQETQYF. The whole variable domain, remainder taken from reference TRBV7-7 and TRBJ2-5, is GAGVSQSPRYKVTKRGQDVTLRCDPISSHATLYWYQQALGQGPEFLTYFNYEAQPDKSGLPSDRFSAERPEGSISTLTIQRTEQRDSAMYRCASSLQGQETQYFGPGTRLLVL.

The chain combines TRBV19 with TRBJ2-7, with TRBD2 matching 13 bases. Germline trimming cut 6 bases from V and 7 bases from J; bases unmatched to any gene: 9. The CDR3 is 15 residues long. Germline V gene data show CDR1 as LNHDA and CDR2 as SQIVND (reference sequence). CDR3 in DNA: TGTGCCAGTAGCATGCTGGGGACTAGCGGGGAGGAGCAGTACTTC. It encodes CASSMLGTSGEEQYF.

The V and J genes are TRBV6-5 and TRBJ1-2; D is uncertain. This CDR3 has 13 residues. The V end lost 0 bases, the J end lost 8 bases, and 10 bases lay between the germline ends. Germline V gene data show CDR1 as MNHEY and CDR2 as SVGAGI. This CDR3 reads CASSYSTSFGYTF. The CDR3, as DNA: TGTGCCAGCAGTTACTCGACGAGCTTCGGCTACACCTTC.

The chain has TRBV19 and TRBJ2-1, with D maybe TRBD1 (6 bases). This CDR3 is built from 14 residues. Trimming cost V 1 base and J 8 bases, with 12 bases left between them. Germline assignment: CDR1 LNHDA and CDR2 SQIVND (reference sequence). The CDR3 DNA follows: TGTGCCAGTAGTATAGTGGCAGGGGAGTATGAGCAGTTCTTC. Protein product: CASSIVAGEYEQFF.

V and J are TRBV30 and TRBJ2-1; 7 nucleotides match TRBD1. This CDR3 contains 14 residues. Germline assignment: CDR1 GTSNPN and CDR2 SVGIG (reference sequence). The junction had 8 bases not matched to a gene; V was cut back by 2 bases and J by 7 bases. The CDR3 sequence: CAWSPNYRGNEQFF. DNA for the CDR3: TGTGCCTGGAGTCCAAACTACAGGGGTAATGAGCAGTTCTTC.